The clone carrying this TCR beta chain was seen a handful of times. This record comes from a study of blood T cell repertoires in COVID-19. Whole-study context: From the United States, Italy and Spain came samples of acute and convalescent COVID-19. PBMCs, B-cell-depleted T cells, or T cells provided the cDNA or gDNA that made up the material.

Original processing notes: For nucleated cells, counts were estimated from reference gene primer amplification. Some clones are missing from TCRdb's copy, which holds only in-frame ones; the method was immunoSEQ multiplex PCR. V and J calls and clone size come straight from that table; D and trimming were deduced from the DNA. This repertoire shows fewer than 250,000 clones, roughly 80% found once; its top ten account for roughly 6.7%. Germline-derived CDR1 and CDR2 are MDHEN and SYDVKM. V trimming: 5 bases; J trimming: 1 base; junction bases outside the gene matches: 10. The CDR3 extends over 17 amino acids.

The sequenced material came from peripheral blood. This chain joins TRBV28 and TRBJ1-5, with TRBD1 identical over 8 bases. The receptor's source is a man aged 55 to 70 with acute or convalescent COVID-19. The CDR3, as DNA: TGTGCCAGCAGTCCGTTCAGGGGGCACGGAAGCAATCAGCCCCAGCATTTT. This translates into CASSPFRGHGSNQPQHF.